These 26 T cell receptor beta chains were sequenced from one sample in a study of OX40 agonist ivuxolimab in advanced cancers. Measured with immunoSEQ multiplex PCR; TCRdb has only the in-frame clones, and not every one. Of tens of thousands of clones listed, around 82% are singletons. Sequencing used CD4+ or CD8+ T cells sorted from blood, obtained in a trial of the OX40 agonist ivuxolimab. These receptors all come from an adult with an advanced solid tumor such as melanoma, head and neck, liver or kidney cancer.

The V call is TRBV11-3, the J call TRBJ1-1; no reliable D call. The CDR3 totals 13 residues. Germline CDR1 and CDR2: SGHNT and YENEEA. Trimming cost V 4 bases and J 3 bases, with 9 bases left between them. The CDR3 region has the DNA TGTGCCAGCAGCTCCACCGGGGACACTGAAGCTTTCTTT. This codes for CASSSTGDTEAFF.

The CDR3 nucleotides are TGTGCCAGTAGTTTGGACAGGGGGCTACAAACGGTCGATACGCAGTATTTT. Translated, it gives CASSLDRGLQTVDTQYF. The rearrangement links TRBV19 to TRBJ2-3; the match to TRBD1 covers 11 bases. CDR1 LNHDA and CDR2 SQIVND come from the germline V gene (reference sequence). The CDR3 loop spans 17 amino acids. V trimming: 5 bases; J trimming: 6 bases; junction bases outside the gene matches: 13.

The rearrangement links TRBV7-2 to TRBJ2-3, with 10 bases identical to TRBD2. The germline V gene encodes CDR1 SGHTA and CDR2 FQGNSA. The CDR3 sequence is 19 residues long. The V and J ends lost 1 base and 0 bases, in that order; junction bases with no gene match: 10. CDR3 nucleotides: TGTGCCAGCAGCTTAGTGCCCCTGCAGCGGGGGGGTAGCACAGATACGCAGTATTTT. Its translation is CASSLVPLQRGGSTDTQYF.

The chain employs TRBV9 and TRBJ2-7; 7 bases line up with TRBD1. Germline V gene data show CDR1 as SGDLS and CDR2 as YYNGEE. J lost 6 bases, V lost 0 bases, and 9 bases had no gene match. CDR3 size: 15 residues. CDR3 sequence reads: CASSVGQGTPAEQYF. In DNA form, the CDR3 reads TGTGCCAGCAGCGTAGGACAGGGCACACCGGCCGAGCAGTACTTC.

This clone appeared a few times. The chain is built from TRBV7-6 and TRBJ1-6; no firm D call. With 1 base removed from V and 5 bases from J, the gap between germline ends came to 3 bases. CDR3 length: 13 amino acids. Per the germline V gene, CDR1 is SGHVS and CDR2 is FNYEAQ. CDR3 in DNA: TGTGCCAGCAGCTTAGATGATAATTCACCCCTCCACTTT. It encodes CASSLDDNSPLHF.

The chain is built from TRBV5-5 and TRBJ1-6; the D gene is possibly TRBD1 (6 bases). This CDR3 contains 18 residues. Trimming took off 4 bases at V and 0 bases at J, with 17 bases between the two ends. Germline V gene lookup returns CDR1 SGHKS and CDR2 YYEKEE (reference sequence). CDR3 DNA: TGTGCCAGCAGCGGCACAACAGGGCTGACCTCCTATAATTCACCCCTCCACTTT. It specifies CASSGTTGLTSYNSPLHF.

The J gene is TRBJ1-2, the V gene TRBV19; 7 bases align to TRBD1. There are 14 residues in the CDR3. The germline CDR1 and CDR2 sequences are LNHDA and SQIVND (reference sequence). V dropped 6 bases and J dropped 8; count of bases not matched to a gene: 12. CDR3 amino acids: CASSSGTVFGGYTF. CDR3 DNA: TGTGCCAGTAGCAGCGGGACAGTGTTTGGAGGCTACACCTTC.

V usage is TRBV14 and J usage is TRBJ1-2; 7 bases agree with TRBD1. This CDR3 region has 13 residues. Per germline, CDR1 SGHDN and CDR2 FVKESK. After removal of 4 bases from V and 6 bases from J, the junction contained 5 bases not matched to a gene. This chain's CDR3 is CASSPRGPDGYTF. The CDR3 coding sequence is TGTGCCAGCAGCCCAAGGGGGCCGGATGGCTACACCTTC.

V is TRBV6-5 and J is TRBJ2-2, with 11 bases that match TRBD1. CDR3 size: 14 residues. Germline V gene sequence: CDR1 MNHEY, CDR2 SVGAGI. The V gene end was trimmed by 8 bases and the J gene end by 2 bases; junction bases not matched to a gene: 1. The CDR3 DNA follows: TGTGCCAGCCGGACAGGGGGCAACACCGGGGAGCTGTTTTTT. Protein sequence: CASRTGGNTGELFF.

The rearrangement uses TRBV7-6 and TRBJ2-1; 8 bases align to TRBD1. With 8 bases clipped from V and 2 bases from J, the junction kept 8 bases outside the gene matches. The CDR3 contains 15 residues. CDR1 is SGHVS, CDR2 FNYEAQ, per germline. The CDR3 protein is CASAQRTGTYNEQFF. The CDR3 region has the DNA TGTGCCAGCGCCCAGCGGACAGGGACCTACAATGAGCAGTTCTTC.

Details on this clone: At the DNA level, this CDR3 is encoded by other sequences in the same sample as well. The chain uses TRBV5-1 and TRBJ1-6; D gene ambiguous. Trimming removed 0 bases from V and 0 bases from J, with 7 bases in between. The CDR3 consists of 16 residues. In germline, CDR1 is SGHRS, CDR2 YFSETQ. The CDR3 protein is CASSLGGSSYNSPLHF. CDR3 nucleotide sequence: TGCGCCAGCAGCTTGGGTGGGAGCTCCTATAATTCACCCCTCCACTTT.

This clone showed up just a few times. V and J are TRBV21-1 and TRBJ2-3. TRBV21-1 is a pseudogene segment. The CDR3 has 15 residues. CDR3 sequence (DNA): TGTGCCAGCGACCCAAAGGCTACTCGCACAGATACGCAGTATTTT. Amino acids: CASDPKATRTDTQYF.

The gene calls are TRBV19 and TRBJ2-6; the D gene is possibly TRBD1 (7 bases). The CDR3 sequence is 16 residues long. V was trimmed by 5 bases and J by 0 bases, leaving 11 bases between them. Germline V CDR1 and CDR2: LNHDA, SQIVND (reference sequence). The CDR3 protein is CASSFQGGSGANVLTF. CDR3 in DNA: TGTGCCAGTAGTTTTCAGGGGGGCTCTGGGGCCAACGTCCTGACTTTC. Based on the CDR3 plus reference TRBV19 and TRBJ2-6, the full variable domain is DGGITQSPKYLFRKEGQNVTLSCEQNLNHDAMYWYRQDPGQGLRLIYYSQIVNDFQKGDIAEGYSVSREKKESFPLTVTSAQKNPTAFYLCASSFQGGSGANVLTFGAGSRLTVL.

V and J are TRBV18 and TRBJ2-3; TRBD1 agrees at 7 bases. CDR3 size: 14 residues. Trimming at V came to 2 bases and at J to 4 bases, leaving 3 bases not matched to a gene. Germline V CDR1 and CDR2: KGHSH, LQKENI. The DNA of the CDR3 is TGTGCCAGCTCACCAAATGGACAGGCAGATACGCAGTATTTT. It encodes CASSPNGQADTQYF. Full variable domain (missing parts from reference TRBV18 and TRBJ2-3): NAGVMQNPRHLVRRRGQEARLRCSPMKGHSHVYWYRQLPEEGLKFMVYLQKENIIDESGMPKERFSAEFPKEGPSILRIQQVVRGDSAAYFCASSPNGQADTQYFGPGTRLTVL.

The chain is built from TRBV6-5 and TRBJ1-2; the D gene is possibly TRBD1 (5 bases). From germline, CDR1 is MNHEY and CDR2 SVGAGI. V was cut by 6 bases and J by 0 bases, with 14 bases left in between. This CDR3 spans 15 amino acids. This chain's CDR3 is CASRPIPTANYGYTF. The CDR3 nucleotides read TGTGCCAGCAGGCCCATTCCGACAGCTAACTATGGCTACACCTTC.

V is TRBV27 and J is TRBJ2-7; D not certain. The CDR3 runs 12 residues. The V end lost 5 bases, the J end lost 7 bases, and 12 bases lay between the germline ends. Per the germline V gene, CDR1 is MNHEY and CDR2 is SMNVEV (reference sequence). CDR3 sequence reads: CASSRTPWEQYF. The CDR3 region has the DNA TGTGCCAGCAGTCGTACCCCTTGGGAGCAGTACTTC.

The table lists this clone with a few counts. The chain has TRBV19 and TRBJ1-4; the D gene is possibly TRBD1 (5 bases). V gave up 10 bases and J gave up 5 bases, with 17 bases separating them. Germline V lookup: CDR1 LNHDA, CDR2 SQIVND (reference sequence). This CDR3 region has 14 residues. The CDR3 bases are TGTGCCACCTCACCAGAGTCAGGGAATGAAAAACTGTTTTTT. It specifies CATSPESGNEKLFF.

The chain links TRBV19 to TRBJ1-2; TRBD1 matches 7 bases. The CDR3 runs 14 residues. The V segment lost 6 bases and the J segment 3 bases; nucleotides outside the gene matches: 7. Germline V gene sequence: CDR1 LNHDA, CDR2 SQIVND (reference sequence). The CDR3 DNA is TGTGCCAGTAGCCGACAGGGCCTGGACTATGGCTACACCTTC. Amino acid sequence: CASSRQGLDYGYTF.

This sequence joins TRBV19 and TRBJ1-2; 8 bases agree with TRBD1. The CDR3 extends over 13 amino acids. Trimming removed 7 bases from V and 7 bases from J; junction bases left unmatched: 8. Germline V gene sequence: CDR1 LNHDA, CDR2 SQIVND (reference sequence). CDR3 DNA: TGTGCCAGTAACTCACGGACAGGGTCTGGCTACACCTTC. Translated: CASNSRTGSGYTF.

J is TRBJ2-7 and V is TRBV7-5; the table's TRBD1 call for D was not verified on the DNA. TRBV7-5 is reported as a pseudogene. The CDR3 is 13 residues long. CDR3 sequence reads: CAKGGTEGYEQYF. The CDR3 DNA reads as TGTGCCAAAGGGGGGACAGAAGGCTACGAGCAGTACTTC.

The chain uses TRBV6-5 and TRBJ2-7, with 8 positions matching TRBD1. The V segment lost 8 bases and the J segment 1 base; nucleotides outside the gene matches: 4. The CDR3 is 13 amino acids. Germline CDR1 is MNHEY and CDR2 is SVGAGI. The chain's CDR3 is CASEDRVSYEQYF. For the CDR3, the DNA is TGTGCCAGCGAGGACAGGGTATCCTACGAGCAGTACTTC.

The chain uses TRBV5-8 and TRBJ2-5, with TRBD2 identical over 8 bases. From germline, CDR1 is SGHTS and CDR2 YDEGEE. The V segment lost 4 bases and the J segment 4 bases; nucleotides outside the gene matches: 9. This CDR3 has 15 amino acids. The CDR3 nucleotides are TGTGCCAGCAGCCCGGGAGCGGGGGTTGGAGAGACCCAGTACTTC. This codes for CASSPGAGVGETQYF.

The DNA of the CDR3 is TGTGCCAGCAGTTATGTCAGGGATAATTCACCCCTCCACTTT. Encoded protein: CASSYVRDNSPLHF. The chain recombines TRBV6-6 with TRBJ1-6, with D possibly TRBD1 on 5 matching bases. V shed 3 bases and J shed 5 bases, with 8 bases lying between them. The germline V gene has CDR1 MNHNY and CDR2 SVGAGI (reference sequence). The CDR3 contains 14 residues.

The chain couples TRBV9 to TRBJ2-7; D is possibly TRBD1 (6 bases). This CDR3 has 16 amino acids. The V gene's germline CDR1 is SGDLS and CDR2 YYNGEE. V dropped 0 bases and J dropped 5 bases, with 18 bases sitting between them. The CDR3: CASSVGFDSGVHEQYF. For the CDR3, the DNA is TGTGCCAGCAGCGTAGGTTTCGATTCAGGGGTACACGAGCAGTACTTC.

The chain uses TRBV5-1 and TRBJ2-1; D perhaps matches TRBD1 (6 bases). The CDR3 runs 15 residues. With 0 bases removed from V and 3 bases from J, the gap between germline ends came to 10 bases. From germline, CDR1 is SGHRS and CDR2 YFSETQ. CDR3 nucleotides: TGCGCCAGCAGCTTGGAGTGGACAGTCTACAATGAGCAGTTCTTC. Translating gives CASSLEWTVYNEQFF.

The chain is built from TRBV14 and TRBJ2-5; 9 bases fit TRBD1. After removal of 5 bases from V and 5 bases from J, the junction contained 9 bases not matched to a gene. Per germline, CDR1 SGHDN and CDR2 FVKESK. There are 15 residues in the CDR3. The CDR3 bases are TGTGCCAGCAGCTCCCGGGACAGGGTGTTCGAGACCCAGTACTTC. Protein sequence: CASSSRDRVFETQYF. The variable domain in full, completed from reference TRBV14 and TRBJ2-5, reads EAGVTQFPSHSVIEKGQTVTLRCDPISGHDNLYWYRRVMGKEIKFLLHFVKESKQDESGMPNNRFLAERTGGTYSTLKVQPAELEDSGVYFCASSSRDRVFETQYFGPGTRLLVL.